A single sample gave rise to the 27 T cell receptor beta chains below, sequenced in a study of blood T cell repertoires in COVID-19. Using immunoSEQ multiplex PCR, the repertoire was profiled, and TCRdb retains in-frame clones only, with some absent. This sample has over 200,000 clones; 80% to 90% occur once, and the top ten carry around 18%. Sequencing was done on a sample of peripheral blood. The source is a woman of 80 years or more with active or convalescent COVID-19.

This chain connects TRBV28 to TRBJ1-1; 8 bases fit TRBD1. CDR1 and CDR2 (germline): MDHEN, SYDVKM. Losses at the gene ends were 5 bases for V and 1 base for J; bases not matched to a gene: 12. CDR3 length equals 17 residues. The CDR3 reads CASSLVGQGAWNTEAFF. The CDR3, as DNA: TGTGCCAGCAGTCTAGTCGGGCAGGGGGCCTGGAACACTGAAGCTTTCTTT.

This clone was observed a handful of times. The CDR3 DNA sequence: TGTGCCATCAGGCCCTCGGGCTCCTATAATTCACCCCTCCACTTT. It translates to CAIRPSGSYNSPLHF. The chain uses TRBV10-3 and TRBJ1-6; no clear D. CDR3 length: 15 residues. Per germline, CDR1 ENHRY and CDR2 SYGVKD. Trimming took off 6 bases at V and 0 bases at J, with 9 bases between the two ends.

This clone has more than one count but fewer than ten. The chain couples TRBV6-2 or TRBV6-3 to TRBJ1-5, with 10 positions matching TRBD1. The CDR3 has 16 amino acids. Trimming cost V 0 bases and J 4 bases; bases outside gene matches: 3. Germline V gene data show CDR1 as MNHEY and CDR2 as SVGEGT. The CDR3 coding sequence is TGTGCCAGCAGTTACTCGGGACAGGGGTTTAATCAGCCCCAGCATTTT. Translating it yields CASSYSGQGFNQPQHF.

V and J are TRBV4-3 and TRBJ2-3; 9 nucleotides align to TRBD2. Losses at the gene ends were 2 bases for V and 7 bases for J; bases not matched to a gene: 19. The CDR3 is 19 amino acids. Germline lookup yields CDR1 LGHNA and CDR2 YSLEER. This CDR3 reads CASSQYGASSGVGVHTQYF. CDR3 DNA: TGCGCCAGCAGCCAATATGGGGCTTCTAGCGGGGTCGGCGTGCATACGCAGTATTTT.

The chain employs TRBV2 and TRBJ2-5, with D tentatively TRBD2 (5 bases). V was pared by 7 bases and J by 2 bases, with 17 bases between. The germline gives CDR1 SNHLY, CDR2 FYNNEI. There are 15 residues in the CDR3. CDR3 residues: CASTSFGVPQETQYF. Here the CDR3 DNA reads TGTGCCAGCACCTCGTTCGGGGTGCCTCAAGAGACCCAGTACTTC.

The count of this clone is one. The rearrangement links TRBV28 to TRBJ2-7, with D perhaps matching TRBD2 (6 bases). Between the trimmed V and J ends, which lost 10 bases and 7 bases, there was a span of 23 bases. This CDR3 is 14 amino acids long. Germline V gene data show CDR1 as MDHEN and CDR2 as SYDVKM. Written as DNA, the CDR3 is TGTGCCACCGGTTGGGGCGGGGATCGTAGTGAGCAGTACTTC. Translation gives CATGWGGDRSEQYF.

The V and J genes are TRBV7-3 and TRBJ2-1; D gene uncertain. The germline gives CDR1 SGHTA, CDR2 FQGTGA. Trimming left V 6 bases short and J 0 bases short, with 12 bases between. The CDR3 extends over 15 amino acids. In DNA, the CDR3 is TGTGCCAGCAGGCCAACTCACGACTCCTACAATGAGCAGTTCTTC. Encoded protein: CASRPTHDSYNEQFF.

The gene calls are TRBV6-5 and TRBJ2-1; 7 nucleotides line up with TRBD2. The germline V gene encodes CDR1 MNHEY and CDR2 SVGAGI. J lost 0 bases, V lost 5 bases, and 4 bases had no gene match. The CDR3 spans 15 residues. The CDR3 loop reads CASSIGGGSYNEQFF. DNA of the CDR3: TGTGCCAGCAGTATTGGGGGGGGCTCCTACAATGAGCAGTTCTTC.

Details on this clone: The same CDR3 also results from other DNA sequences found in this sample. This chain connects TRBV3-1 (or the pseudogene TRBV3-2) to TRBJ2-1; possibly TRBD2 for D (5 bases). Germline V CDR1 and CDR2: LGHDT, YNNKEL (reference sequence). Trimming pared 4 bases from V and 6 bases from J, leaving 10 bases between. The CDR3 loop spans 13 amino acids. CDR3: CASSLNRGNEQFF. As DNA, the CDR3 is TGTGCCAGCAGCCTCAACCGGGGCAATGAGCAGTTCTTC.

The chain combines TRBV11-2 with TRBJ2-3; D gene uncertain. The V gene's germline CDR1 is SGHAT and CDR2 FQNNGV. The CDR3 sequence is 14 residues long. Trimming took off 0 bases at V and 2 bases at J, with 6 bases between the two ends. CDR3 protein: CASSLERITDTQYF. The CDR3 DNA is TGTGCCAGCAGCTTAGAGCGGATCACAGATACGCAGTATTTT.

The V gene is TRBV5-6, the J gene TRBJ1-6; 8 bases are shared with TRBD1. Per germline, CDR1 SGHDT and CDR2 YYEEEE. V lost 0 bases to trimming and J lost 7 bases; unmatched junction nucleotides: 0. The CDR3 contains 14 residues. The CDR3 sequence: CASSLGTGNSPLHF. CDR3 sequence (DNA): TGTGCCAGCAGCTTGGGGACAGGGAATTCACCCCTCCACTTT.

The CDR3 protein is CASSQRGSAGDTQYF. The CDR3 coding sequence is TGTGCCAGCAGCCAACGCGGGAGCGCGGGGGATACGCAGTATTTT. The J gene is TRBJ2-3, the V gene TRBV14; 7 positions agree with TRBD2. J was trimmed by 6 bases and V by 2 bases; bases with no gene match: 8. Germline loops: CDR1 SGHDN, CDR2 FVKESK. This CDR3 is built from 15 residues.

This clone was seen more than once but under ten times. The rearrangement links TRBV4-3 to TRBJ1-1, with 9 bases fitting TRBD1. The CDR3 runs to 19 residues. Trimming cost V 5 bases and J 6 bases; bases outside gene matches: 22. In germline, CDR1 is LGHNA, CDR2 YSLEER. The CDR3 sequence is CASSASTNRGRRLNSEAFF. The CDR3 nucleotides read TGCGCCAGCAGCGCCTCTACAAACAGGGGGCGCCGGTTAAACTCTGAAGCTTTCTTT.

CDR3 sequence: CASSYGPFDRGHPLGANVLTF. In DNA, the CDR3 is TGTGCCAGCAGTTACGGGCCCTTCGACAGGGGGCATCCCCTCGGGGCCAACGTCCTGACTTTC. The chain links TRBV6-2 or TRBV6-3 to TRBJ2-6, with 10 bases that match TRBD1. The V segment lost 2 bases and the J segment 4 bases; nucleotides outside the gene matches: 17. Germline V gene data show CDR1 as MNHEY and CDR2 as SVGEGT. This CDR3 is built from 21 residues.

The V call is TRBV18, the J call TRBJ2-5, with a tentative D call TRBD1 (5 bases). The germline gives CDR1 KGHSH, CDR2 LQKENI. V lost 3 bases to trimming and J lost 3 bases, with 11 bases between them. This CDR3 comprises 14 residues. In DNA, the CDR3 is TGTGCCAGCTCACCCCCCAGGGATGAAGAGACCCAGTACTTC. Translation gives CASSPPRDEETQYF.

The chain recombines TRBV19 with TRBJ2-3; 10 nucleotides line up with TRBD2. CDR1 and CDR2 from the germline V gene are LNHDA and SQIVND (reference sequence). V trimming: 6 bases; J trimming: 3 bases; junction bases outside the gene matches: 6. The CDR3 extends over 15 amino acids. The CDR3 DNA sequence: TGTGCCAGTAGGCGGCTAGCGGGAGTGACAGATACGCAGTATTTT. This codes for CASRRLAGVTDTQYF.

The chain is built from TRBV28 and TRBJ2-5; no reliable D call. CDR1 and CDR2 (germline): MDHEN, SYDVKM. This CDR3 region has 15 residues. V was shortened by 3 bases and J by 2 bases, with 13 bases between the two germline ends. The CDR3 DNA reads as TGTGCCAGCAGTTTTGGTAGTTACTATCAAGAGACCCAGTACTTC. Translating gives CASSFGSYYQETQYF.

The V and J genes are TRBV24-1 and TRBJ2-1, with 11 bases that match TRBD2. The CDR3 length is 14 residues. V dropped 6 bases and J dropped 14; count of bases not matched to a gene: 11. Germline loops: CDR1 KGHDR, CDR2 SFDVKD. The CDR3: CATSRRGLAEGEFF. The CDR3 nucleotides are TGTGCCACCAGTCGTCGGGGACTAGCGGAGGGGGAGTTCTTC.

The chain employs TRBV7-8 and TRBJ2-1; 7 bases map to TRBD1. Germline loops: CDR1 SGHVS, CDR2 FQNEAQ. CDR3 size: 15 residues. V lost 3 bases, J lost 3 bases, and 5 bases stayed unmatched. CDR3: CASSFVGGDYNEQFF. As DNA, the CDR3 is TGTGCCAGCAGCTTTGTAGGGGGCGACTACAATGAGCAGTTCTTC.

The chain recombines TRBV5-1 with TRBJ2-7; the match to TRBD2 covers 14 bases. This CDR3 has 17 residues. Germline V gene data show CDR1 as SGHRS and CDR2 as YFSETQ. The V and J ends lost 3 bases and 0 bases, in that order; junction bases with no gene match: 5. The CDR3 protein is CASSSRTSGRSSYEQYF. In nucleotides, the CDR3 is TGCGCCAGCAGCTCTCGGACTAGCGGGAGGAGCTCCTACGAGCAGTACTTC.

The chain uses TRBV29-1 and TRBJ1-1; the D is unclear. This CDR3 contains 11 residues. Germline loops: CDR1 SQVTM, CDR2 ANQGSEA. The germline V and J ends were trimmed by 5 bases and 4 bases, with 8 bases remaining between them. CDR3 residues: CSVRSVTEAFF. The CDR3 DNA follows: TGCAGCGTTCGCTCGGTCACTGAAGCTTTCTTT.

The J gene is TRBJ1-2, the V gene TRBV14; 8 positions match TRBD1. Losses at the gene ends were 1 base for V and 7 bases for J; bases not matched to a gene: 5. Germline V gene sequence: CDR1 SGHDN, CDR2 FVKESK. The CDR3 length is 14 residues. In DNA form, the CDR3 reads TGTGCCAGCAGCCAAGGTGACAGGGGTTTTGGCTACACCTTC. It is translated as CASSQGDRGFGYTF. Variable domain in full (rest from reference TRBV14 and TRBJ1-2): EAGVTQFPSHSVIEKGQTVTLRCDPISGHDNLYWYRRVMGKEIKFLLHFVKESKQDESGMPNNRFLAERTGGTYSTLKVQPAELEDSGVYFCASSQGDRGFGYTFGSGTRLTVV.

The rearrangement links TRBV2 to TRBJ2-1; 9 bases agree with TRBD2. The CDR3 totals 15 residues. Germline values: CDR1 SNHLY, CDR2 FYNNEI. The V gene end was trimmed by 3 bases and the J gene end by 9 bases; junction bases not matched to a gene: 9. The CDR3 DNA sequence: TGTGCCAGCAGTGAGCGGGGGGGCCGAGGTCGTGAGCAGTTCTTC. Amino acids: CASSERGGRGREQFF.

The gene calls are TRBV10-3 and TRBJ1-1; D is perhaps TRBD1 (6 bases). Germline CDR1 reads ENHRY; CDR2 reads SYGVKD. Trimming took 5 bases from V and 1 from J, leaving 11 bases between them. The CDR3 covers 14 residues. The CDR3 coding sequence is TGTGCCATCAGTCTACAGGGTAAGAACACTGAAGCTTTCTTT. Amino acids: CAISLQGKNTEAFF.

The chain uses TRBV5-5 and TRBJ2-1, with 12 bases lining up with TRBD2. The CDR3 spans 17 residues. V lost 0 bases, J lost 4 bases, and 5 bases stayed unmatched. The germline CDR1 and CDR2 sequences are SGHKS and YYEKEE (reference sequence). CDR3: CASSLVASGGAYNEQFF. The CDR3 DNA reads as TGTGCCAGCAGCTTGGTGGCTAGCGGGGGGGCGTACAATGAGCAGTTCTTC.

This clone was recorded at least ten times. This chain connects TRBV5-1 to TRBJ1-1; TRBD1 matches 7 bases. The V segment lost 4 bases and the J segment 0 bases; nucleotides outside the gene matches: 6. Germline V lookup: CDR1 SGHRS, CDR2 YFSETQ. The CDR3 loop spans 15 amino acids. CDR3 sequence reads: CASSIDRDLNTEAFF. Written as DNA, the CDR3 is TGCGCCAGCAGCATCGACAGGGATCTGAACACTGAAGCTTTCTTT.

The V call is TRBV5-8, the J call TRBJ1-2; the D is unclear. The CDR3 contains 14 residues. Per germline, CDR1 SGHTS and CDR2 YDEGEE. V lost 5 bases and J lost 10, with 21 bases in between. The CDR3 loop reads CASSPRRGNILYTF. The CDR3 nucleotides read TGTGCCAGCAGTCCACGACGAGGGAACATACTCTACACCTTC.